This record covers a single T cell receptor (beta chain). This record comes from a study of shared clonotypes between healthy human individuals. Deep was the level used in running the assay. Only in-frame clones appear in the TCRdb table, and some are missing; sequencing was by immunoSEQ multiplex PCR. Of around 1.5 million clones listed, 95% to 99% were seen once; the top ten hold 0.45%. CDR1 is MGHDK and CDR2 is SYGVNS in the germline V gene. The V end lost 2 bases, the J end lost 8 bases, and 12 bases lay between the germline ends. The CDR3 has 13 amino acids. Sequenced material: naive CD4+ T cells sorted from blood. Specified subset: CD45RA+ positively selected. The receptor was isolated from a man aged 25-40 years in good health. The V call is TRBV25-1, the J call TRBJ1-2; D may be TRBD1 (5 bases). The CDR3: CASSELPGMGYTF. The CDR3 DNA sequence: TGTGCCAGCAGTGAACTTCCAGGGATGGGCTACACCTTC.